Here is one T cell receptor (beta chain) with its context. Its antigen is unidentified. Other DNA sequences of this sample code for an identical CDR3. This sample was included in a study of shared clonotypes between healthy human individuals. Study context: The donor group consisted of a couple of women and three men, aged 18 to 49. Findings and limits, study-wide: Four donors had 5% to 6.5% of their naive CD4 clonotypes in common.

The CD4+ fraction was divided into a CD45RA+ naive subset and a CD45RA-negative memory subset. Evenly divided among several immunoSEQ plates was the genomic DNA of each subset. Data came from immunoSEQ multiplex PCR; TCRdb stores just in-frame clones and leaves some out. The data show some 2 million clones, 85% to 95% seen once. Trimming removed 4 bases from V and 5 bases from J; junction bases left unmatched: 5. Germline CDR1 is SGHRS and CDR2 is YFSETQ. The CDR3 contains 13 residues. The chain uses TRBV5-1 and TRBJ2-5; TRBD1 aligns across 7 bases. The sample was naive CD4+ T cells sorted from blood. Sample subset: CD45RA+ positively selected. The sequence was obtained from a man between 18 and 35 years old in good health. The CDR3 coding sequence is TGCGCCAGCAGCCTGACAGGGTTGGAGACCCAGTACTTC. It yields the protein CASSLTGLETQYF.